Below are 10 T cell receptor beta chains sequenced from a single sample in a study of T cells after yellow fever vaccination. TCRdb used MiXCR to reprocess the 5' RACE reads, holding one entry per CDR3 protein. The table lists roughly 180,000 distinct CDR3 sequences, approximately 6.2% of them singletons, with 2.5% to 3.5% in the top ten. Sequences were derived from CD4+ T cells sorted from PBMCs, sampled on the day of the first yellow fever vaccination. Receptors were obtained from a man in his late teens or twenties who received the YFV17D yellow fever vaccine.

There are a few counts of this clonotype. This chain connects TRBV5-1 to TRBJ2-1; TRBD1 matches 8 bases. V dropped 7 bases and J dropped 3; count of bases not matched to a gene: 6. The CDR3 runs 14 residues. Germline values: CDR1 SGHRS, CDR2 YFSETQ. CDR3 loop: CASSGDRGYNEQFF. The DNA of the CDR3 is TGCGCCAGCTCGGGAGACAGGGGCTACAATGAGCAGTTCTTC.

This clonotype turned up a few times. V is TRBV7-2 and J is TRBJ2-2; the D is unclear. The CDR3 extends over 16 amino acids. V shed 3 bases and J shed 5 bases, with 16 bases lying between them. The germline gives CDR1 SGHTA, CDR2 FQGNSA. The CDR3 coding sequence is TGTGCCAGCAGCTTGACGCCTAGAACCGAAACCGGGGAGCTGTTTTTT. This encodes CASSLTPRTETGELFF.

This clonotype has at least ten counts. V is TRBV20-1 and J is TRBJ2-1; 10 nucleotides line up with TRBD2. The CDR3 is made up of 13 amino acids. Trimming took 6 bases from V and 7 from J; bases not matched to a gene: 6. CDR1 is DFQATT and CDR2 is SNEGSKA in the germline V gene (reference sequence). In DNA, the CDR3 is TGCAGTGCCCCGGGACTAGCGCGTAATGAGCAGTTCTTC. Translating it yields CSAPGLARNEQFF.

This clonotype has only a few counts. This chain joins TRBV7-9 and TRBJ1-1; D unresolved. The CDR3 is made up of 13 amino acids. CDR1 SEHNR and CDR2 FQNEAQ come from the germline V gene (reference sequence). V was trimmed by 4 bases and J by 6 bases, leaving 12 bases between them. As DNA, the CDR3 is TGTGCCAGCAGCTACGGACGGCAGCCTGAAGCTTTCTTT. This translates into CASSYGRQPEAFF.

This clonotype was found many times. The gene calls are TRBV11-2 and TRBJ1-3; D not resolved. V lost 0 bases and J lost 0, with 9 bases in between. CDR3 length: 16 residues. Germline values: CDR1 SGHAT, CDR2 FQNNGV. The CDR3 loop is CASSLEASFSGNTIYF. As DNA, the CDR3 is TGTGCCAGCAGCTTAGAGGCCAGCTTCTCTGGAAACACCATATATTTT.

This clonotype was found many times. The chain joins TRBV4-1 to TRBJ1-5; a weak D match, TRBD1 (6 bases). Deletions cut 3 bases from V and 1 base from J, with 10 bases between. The CDR3 runs 15 residues. CDR1 is MGHRA and CDR2 is YSYEKL in the germline V gene. The CDR3 protein is CASSQLGGSNQPQHF. CDR3 DNA sequence: TGCGCCAGCAGCCAGCTAGGGGGGAGCAATCAGCCCCAGCATTTT.

This clonotype has more than one count but fewer than ten. The DNA is omitted, as the CDR3 cannot be located on it reliably, and the CDR3 follows TCRdb's listing. This chain joins TRBV2 and TRBJ1-4. Germline CDR1 is SNHLY and CDR2 is FYNNEI. Termini included, the CDR3 measures 12 amino acids. CDR3 residues: CASSLEREKLFF.

This clonotype was detected ten times or more. This chain joins TRBV7-3 and TRBJ1-1; possibly TRBD1 for D (5 bases). V was clipped by 2 bases and J by 0 bases, with 10 bases between them. Germline CDR1 is SGHTA and CDR2 is FQGTGA. This CDR3 has 15 residues. In DNA form, the CDR3 reads TGTGCCAGCAGCTTAGACGGGGGGATGAACACTGAAGCTTTCTTT. The encoded protein is CASSLDGGMNTEAFF.

This clonotype has ten or more counts. V usage is TRBV7-2 and J usage is TRBJ2-7; 7 bases match TRBD1. With V trimmed by 5 bases and J by 5 bases, 9 bases remained unmatched. The CDR3 is 14 residues long. CDR1 and CDR2 from the germline V gene are SGHTA and FQGNSA. The DNA for the CDR3 is TGTGCCAGCAGCATGGGACAGACTCGGAACGAGCAGTACTTC. Amino acid sequence: CASSMGQTRNEQYF.

The table lists this clonotype with many counts. The rearrangement uses TRBV18 and TRBJ1-1; no clear D. The V gene's germline CDR1 is KGHSH and CDR2 LQKENI. The CDR3 has 13 amino acids. The V end lost 3 bases, the J end lost 5 bases, and 10 bases lay between the germline ends. CDR3 DNA sequence: TGTGCCAGCTCACCCCTAGAGGAAACTGAAGCTTTCTTT. Translating gives CASSPLEETEAFF.